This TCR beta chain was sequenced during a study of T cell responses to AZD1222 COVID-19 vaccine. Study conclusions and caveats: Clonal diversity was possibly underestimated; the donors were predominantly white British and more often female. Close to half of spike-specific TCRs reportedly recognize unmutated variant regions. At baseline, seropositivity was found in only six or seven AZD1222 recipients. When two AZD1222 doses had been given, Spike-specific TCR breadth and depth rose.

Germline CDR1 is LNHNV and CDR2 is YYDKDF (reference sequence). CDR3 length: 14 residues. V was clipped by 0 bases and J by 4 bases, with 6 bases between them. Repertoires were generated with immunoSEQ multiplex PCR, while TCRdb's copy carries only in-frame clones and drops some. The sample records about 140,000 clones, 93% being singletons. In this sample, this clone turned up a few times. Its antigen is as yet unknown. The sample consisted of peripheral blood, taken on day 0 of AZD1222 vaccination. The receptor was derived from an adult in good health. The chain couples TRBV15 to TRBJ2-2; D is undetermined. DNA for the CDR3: TGTGCCACCAGCAGAGATTCCGGCACCGGGGAGCTGTTTTTT. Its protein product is CATSRDSGTGELFF.